The following is a TCR beta chain sequence with its context. These data originate in a study of blood T cell repertoires in COVID-19. Study in general: Collection of acute and convalescent COVID-19 samples took place in the United States, Italy and Spain. Nucleic acid was either cDNA or gDNA, and it came from T cells, B-cell-depleted T cells, or PBMCs.

The ends lost 4 bases at V and 5 bases at J; junction bases unmatched: 7. This CDR3 contains 16 residues. In germline, CDR1 is KGHSH, CDR2 LQKENI. Seattle patients were enrolled during active infection and followed longitudinally. Original handling: From reference gene primer amplification, estimates of nucleated cell counts were derived. Data came from immunoSEQ multiplex PCR; TCRdb stores just in-frame clones and leaves some out. V and J calls and clone size come straight from that table; D and trimming were deduced from the DNA. The repertoire holds tens of thousands of clones, with about 70% as singletons.

The TCR comes from a man aged 45-60 years with COVID-19, enrolled during active disease. Sequencing input: peripheral blood. The V and J genes are TRBV18 and TRBJ1-5, with 11 positions matching TRBD1. The CDR3 loop reads CASSRGTGGADQPQHF. In DNA, the CDR3 is TGTGCCAGCTCACGGGGGACAGGGGGTGCCGATCAGCCCCAGCATTTT. The full variable domain, in which reference TRBV18 and TRBJ1-5 provide the parts outside the CDR3, is NAGVMQNPRHLVRRRGQEARLRCSPMKGHSHVYWYRQLPEEGLKFMVYLQKENIIDESGMPKERFSAEFPKEGPSILRIQQVVRGDSAAYFCASSRGTGGADQPQHFGDGTRLSIL.